The entry that follows covers one T cell receptor (beta chain) sequence. The CDR3 spans 16 residues. The germline V gene encodes CDR1 DFQATT and CDR2 SNEGSKA (reference sequence). Trimming removed 3 bases at V and 0 bases at J, with 16 bases between. During construction of the library, unique molecular identifiers were attached to individual cDNA molecules for quantitative, reproducible TCR counting. TCRdb re-analysed the RACE reads in MiXCR, keeping a single row per CDR3 protein. This sample has under 200,000 distinct CDR3 sequences; 14% occur once, and the top ten carry 1.7%. Time point noted: patch test 1, 2 weeks after DPC sensitization. Described treatment: therapeutic diphenylcyclopropenone sensitization with weekly scalp DPC. The authors extracted total RNA from unfractionated whole blood. The data stem from a study of human T cells and chemical hapten exposure.

The chain combines TRBV20-1 with TRBJ2-3; D call uncertain. The clonotype was recovered from a woman between 25 and 40 years old with alopecia areata. Some clones in this sample may be carry-over from other donors' samples. This specimen consisted of whole blood, obtained in connection with sensitization to the hapten diphenylcyclopropenone (DPC). CDR3 nucleotides: TGCAGTGCTAGCGACCTTGACTCCCTGAGCACAGATACGCAGTATTTT. This sequence encodes CSASDLDSLSTDTQYF.